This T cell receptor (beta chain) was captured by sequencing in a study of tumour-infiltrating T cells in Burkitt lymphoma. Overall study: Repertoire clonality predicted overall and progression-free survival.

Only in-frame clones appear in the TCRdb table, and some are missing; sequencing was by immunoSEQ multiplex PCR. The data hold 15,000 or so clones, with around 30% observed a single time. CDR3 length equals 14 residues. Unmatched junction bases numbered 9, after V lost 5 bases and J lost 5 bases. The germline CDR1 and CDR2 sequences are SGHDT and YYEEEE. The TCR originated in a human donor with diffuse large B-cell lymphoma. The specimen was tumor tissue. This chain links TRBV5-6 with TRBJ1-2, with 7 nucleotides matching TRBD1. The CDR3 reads CASSSQGTSYGYTF. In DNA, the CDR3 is TGTGCCAGCAGTTCACAGGGGACCTCTTATGGCTACACCTTC.